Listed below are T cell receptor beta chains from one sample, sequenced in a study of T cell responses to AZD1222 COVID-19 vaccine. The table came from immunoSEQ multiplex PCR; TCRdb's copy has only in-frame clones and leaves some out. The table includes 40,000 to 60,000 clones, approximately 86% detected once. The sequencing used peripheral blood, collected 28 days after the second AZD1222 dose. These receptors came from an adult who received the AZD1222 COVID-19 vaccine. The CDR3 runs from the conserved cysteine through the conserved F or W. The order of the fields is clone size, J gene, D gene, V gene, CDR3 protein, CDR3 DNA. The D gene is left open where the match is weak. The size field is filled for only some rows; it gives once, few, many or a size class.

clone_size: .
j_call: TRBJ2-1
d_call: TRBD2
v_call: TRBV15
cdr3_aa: CATRIAGGPLNEQFF
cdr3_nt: TGTGCCACCAGGATAGCGGGAGGGCCACTCAATGAGCAGTTCTTC

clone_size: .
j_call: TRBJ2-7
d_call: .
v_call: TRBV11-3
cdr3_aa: CASSSQPGGAGAYEQYF
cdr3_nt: TGTGCCAGCAGCTCCCAACCGGGGGGCGCGGGGGCCTACGAGCAGTACTTC

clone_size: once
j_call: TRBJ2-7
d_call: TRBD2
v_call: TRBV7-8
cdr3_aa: CASSSGDPRLAGRSYEQYF
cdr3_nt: TGTGCCAGCAGCTCCGGAGACCCTCGACTAGCGGGACGATCCTACGAGCAGTACTTC

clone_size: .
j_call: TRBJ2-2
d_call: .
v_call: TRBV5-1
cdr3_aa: CASSRGEGRSVTGELFF
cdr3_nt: TGCGCCAGCAGCCGGGGCGAGGGGAGGAGCGTCACCGGGGAGCTGTTTTTT

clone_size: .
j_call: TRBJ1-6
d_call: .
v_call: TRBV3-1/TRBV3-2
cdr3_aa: CASSQAEYNSPLHF
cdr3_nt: TGTGCCAGCAGCCAGGCCGAGTATAATTCACCCCTCCACTTT

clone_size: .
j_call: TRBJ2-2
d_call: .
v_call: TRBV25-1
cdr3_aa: CASSVVSGGGHTGELFF
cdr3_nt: TGTGCCAGCAGTGTGGTCTCGGGAGGGGGCCACACCGGGGAGCTGTTTTTT

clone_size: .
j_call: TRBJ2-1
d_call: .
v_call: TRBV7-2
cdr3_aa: CASSADTDNEQFF
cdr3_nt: TGTGCCAGCAGCGCCGACACCGACAATGAGCAGTTCTTC

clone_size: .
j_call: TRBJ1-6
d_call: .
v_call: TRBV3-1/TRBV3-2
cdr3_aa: CASSQVGHPDNSPLHF
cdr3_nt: TGTGCCAGCAGCCAAGTGGGACACCCTGATAATTCACCCCTCCACTTT

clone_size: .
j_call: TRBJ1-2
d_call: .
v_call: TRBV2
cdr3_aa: CASTPQEGVYGYTF
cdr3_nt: TGTGCCAGCACCCCTCAGGAGGGGGTCTATGGCTACACCTTC

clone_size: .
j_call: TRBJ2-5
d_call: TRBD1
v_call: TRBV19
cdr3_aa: CATRADRGSFWETQYF
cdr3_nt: TGTGCCACTCGTGCGGACAGGGGGTCGTTTTGGGAGACCCAGTACTTC